The clone carrying this T cell receptor (beta chain) was picked up many times. Genomic DNA templated the TCR beta VDJ and CDR3 profiling. TCRdb processed the reads anew with MiXCR; each CDR3 protein has one entry. The sample lists about 110,000 distinct CDR3 sequences; around 49% were seen once. The data stem from a study of CD8+CD57+ T cells in acquired aplastic anemia. The germline V and J ends were trimmed by 3 bases and 2 bases, with 15 bases remaining between them. The CDR3 extends over 16 amino acids. Per germline, CDR1 SGHAT and CDR2 FQNNGV. V usage is TRBV11-2 and J usage is TRBJ2-3, with unresolved D. The sample comprised sorted CD4+, CD8+, or CD8+CD57+ T cells (not recorded which) from PBMCs. The clonotype originates from a human donor in good health, serving as a control. The CDR3 DNA follows: TGTGCCAGCAGCTTCTCAGGCTTTGGGGACACAGATACGCAGTATTTT. Protein sequence: CASSFSGFGDTDTQYF.